This T cell receptor beta chain emerged from a study of sequential checkpoint blockade in melanoma. Whole-study context: First-line arms were nivolumab then ipilimumab, or the reverse, randomized 1:1.

Treatment reported: randomized to nivolumab then ipilimumab (arm A) or the reverse (arm B). Live CD3+CD8+ CD19− CD56− cells were sorted from PBMCs. Method: immunoSEQ multiplex PCR; TCRdb's copy keeps in-frame clones and lacks some. The profile shows 15,000 to 20,000 clones, under 75% of them singletons. This clone has a handful of counts. V was clipped by 0 bases and J by 1 base, with 7 bases between them. Germline CDR1 is MDHEN and CDR2 is SYDVKM. The CDR3 extends over 14 amino acids. This specimen was CD8+ T cells sorted from blood (inferred from file names), taken from a patient given nivolumab and ipilimumab in sequence. This sequence joins TRBV28 and TRBJ2-7, with D maybe TRBD2 (5 bases). This TCR was recovered from a human donor with melanoma. CDR3 region: CASSLWTTSYEQYF. In DNA, the CDR3 is TGTGCCAGCAGTTTATGGACTACATCCTACGAGCAGTACTTC.